The 3 T cell receptor beta chains below were found in one sample sequenced in a study of control samples from healthy donors and cancer patients. TCRdb keeps only in-frame clones here, not all; method: immunoSEQ multiplex PCR. The data show 50,000 to 55,000 clones, with approximately 89% seen just once and about 1.6% held by the top ten. Sequenced sample: PBMCs. These TCRs come from a man aged 35 to 55 with colorectal cancer.

The genes are TRBV4-1 and TRBJ1-2; 12 nucleotides align to TRBD1. This CDR3 is 20 amino acids long. CDR1 MGHRA and CDR2 YSYEKL come from the germline V gene. V trimming: 4 bases; J trimming: 7 bases; junction bases outside the gene matches: 22. The DNA for the CDR3 is TGCGCCAGCAGCCCCGGGACAGGGGGCGCTTCCCGAGGGTTACCTGGTGGCTACACCTTC. Translated, it gives CASSPGTGGASRGLPGGYTF.

The chain links TRBV11-3 to TRBJ2-3; tentative D call: TRBD2 (6 bases). Trimming left V 5 bases short and J 5 bases short, with 8 bases between. This CDR3 contains 12 residues. Per germline, CDR1 SGHNT and CDR2 YENEEA. The CDR3 DNA is TGTGCCAGCAGCCTCGGGAGAGATACGCAGTATTTT. Its translation is CASSLGRDTQYF.

J is TRBJ2-7 and V is TRBV7-9, with no clear D. The length of the CDR3 is 13 residues. The V gene's germline CDR1 is SEHNR and CDR2 FQNEAQ (reference sequence). V was shortened by 3 bases and J by 3 bases, with 9 bases between the two germline ends. The CDR3 DNA reads as TGTGCCAGCAGCTTGGTATGGAGCTACGAGCAGTACTTC. Protein product: CASSLVWSYEQYF.